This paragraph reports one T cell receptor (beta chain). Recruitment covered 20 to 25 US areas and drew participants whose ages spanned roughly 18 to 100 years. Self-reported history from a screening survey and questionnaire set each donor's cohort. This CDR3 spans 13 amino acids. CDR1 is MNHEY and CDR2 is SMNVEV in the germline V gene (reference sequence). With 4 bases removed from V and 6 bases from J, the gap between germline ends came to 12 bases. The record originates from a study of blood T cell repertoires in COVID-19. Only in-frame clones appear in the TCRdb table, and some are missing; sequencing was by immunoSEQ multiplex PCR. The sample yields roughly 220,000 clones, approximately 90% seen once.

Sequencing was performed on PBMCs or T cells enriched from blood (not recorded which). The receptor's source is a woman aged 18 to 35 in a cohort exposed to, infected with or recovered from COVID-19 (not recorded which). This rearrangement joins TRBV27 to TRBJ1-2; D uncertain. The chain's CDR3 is CASSSTVTNGYTF. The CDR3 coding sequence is TGTGCCAGCAGTTCCACAGTTACGAATGGCTACACCTTC.